This T cell receptor (beta chain) was captured by sequencing in a study of blood T cell repertoires in COVID-19. Across the whole study: The United States, Italy and Spain were the sources of the acute and convalescent COVID-19 samples. Nucleic acid was either cDNA or gDNA, and it came from T cells, B-cell-depleted T cells, or PBMCs.

The CDR3 is 17 residues long. The trim removed 5 bases at V and 1 base at J, leaving 8 bases unmatched. CDR1 and CDR2 (germline): LNHDA, SQIVND (reference sequence). Clones were read by immunoSEQ multiplex PCR, and TCRdb kept only the in-frame ones, dropping some. The profile shows 60,000 to 85,000 clones, 90% to 95% of them singletons. This chain links TRBV19 with TRBJ2-2; 9 positions match TRBD1. The source material was peripheral blood. The source of this sequence is a man in his forties with COVID-19, enrolled during active disease. The CDR3: CASSSHGTGLNTGELFF. The CDR3 DNA sequence: TGTGCCAGTAGTTCCCATGGGACAGGGCTGAACACCGGGGAGCTGTTTTTT.